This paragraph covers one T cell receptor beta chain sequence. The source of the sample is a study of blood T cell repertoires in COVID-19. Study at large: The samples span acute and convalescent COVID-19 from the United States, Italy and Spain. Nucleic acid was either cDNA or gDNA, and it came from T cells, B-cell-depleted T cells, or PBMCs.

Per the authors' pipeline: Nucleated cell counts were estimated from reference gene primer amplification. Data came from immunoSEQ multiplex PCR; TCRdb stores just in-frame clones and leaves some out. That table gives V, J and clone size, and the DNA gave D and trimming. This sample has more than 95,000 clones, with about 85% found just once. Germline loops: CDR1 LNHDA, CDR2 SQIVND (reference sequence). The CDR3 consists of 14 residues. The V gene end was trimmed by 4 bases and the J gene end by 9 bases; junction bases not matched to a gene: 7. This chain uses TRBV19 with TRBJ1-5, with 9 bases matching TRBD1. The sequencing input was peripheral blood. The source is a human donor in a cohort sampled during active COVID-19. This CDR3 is CASSTTGGTGPQHF. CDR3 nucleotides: TGTGCCAGTAGTACTACAGGGGGCACAGGGCCCCAGCATTTT.